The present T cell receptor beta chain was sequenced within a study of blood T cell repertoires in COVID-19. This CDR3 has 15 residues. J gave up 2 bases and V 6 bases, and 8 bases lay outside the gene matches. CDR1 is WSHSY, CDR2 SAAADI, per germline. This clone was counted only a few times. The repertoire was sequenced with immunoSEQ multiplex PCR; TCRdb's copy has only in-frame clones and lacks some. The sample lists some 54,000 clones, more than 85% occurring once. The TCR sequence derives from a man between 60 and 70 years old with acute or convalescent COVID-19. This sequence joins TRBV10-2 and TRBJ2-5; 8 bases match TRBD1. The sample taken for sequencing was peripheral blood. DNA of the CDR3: TGCGCCAGCAGACCCGGGACAGGATTACAAGAGACCCAGTACTTC. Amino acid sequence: CASRPGTGLQETQYF.